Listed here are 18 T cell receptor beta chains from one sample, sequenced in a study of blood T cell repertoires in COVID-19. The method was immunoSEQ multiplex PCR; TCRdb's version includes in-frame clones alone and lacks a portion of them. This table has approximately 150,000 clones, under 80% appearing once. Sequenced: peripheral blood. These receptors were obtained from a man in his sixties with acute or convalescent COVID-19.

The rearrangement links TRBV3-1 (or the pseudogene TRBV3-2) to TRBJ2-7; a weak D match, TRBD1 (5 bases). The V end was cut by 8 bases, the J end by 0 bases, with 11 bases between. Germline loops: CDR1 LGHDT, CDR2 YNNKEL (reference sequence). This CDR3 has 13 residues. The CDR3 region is CASAGGASYEQYF. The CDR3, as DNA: TGTGCCAGCGCCGGTGGGGCCTCCTACGAGCAGTACTTC.

The CDR3 here is CASSLPQRDYGYTF. DNA of the CDR3: TGTGCCAGCAGTTTACCACAACGGGACTATGGCTACACCTTC. This chain joins TRBV28 and TRBJ1-2; D unresolved. Germline CDR1 and CDR2: MDHEN and SYDVKM. There are 14 residues in the CDR3. V lost 2 bases to trimming and J lost 3 bases, with 10 bases between them.

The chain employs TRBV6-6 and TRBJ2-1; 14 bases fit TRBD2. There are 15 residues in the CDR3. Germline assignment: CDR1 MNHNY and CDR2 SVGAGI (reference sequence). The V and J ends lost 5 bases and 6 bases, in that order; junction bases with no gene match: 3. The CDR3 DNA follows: TGTGCCAGCAGTGCGACTAGCGGGAGGGGCAATGAGCAGTTCTTC. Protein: CASSATSGRGNEQFF.

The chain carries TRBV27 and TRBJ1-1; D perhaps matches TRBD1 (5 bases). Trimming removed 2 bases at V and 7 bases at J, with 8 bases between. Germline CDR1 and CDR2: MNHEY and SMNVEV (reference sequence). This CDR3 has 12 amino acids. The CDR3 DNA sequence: TGTGCCAGCAGTTTACGGCAGGGTGAAGCTTTCTTT. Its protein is CASSLRQGEAFF.

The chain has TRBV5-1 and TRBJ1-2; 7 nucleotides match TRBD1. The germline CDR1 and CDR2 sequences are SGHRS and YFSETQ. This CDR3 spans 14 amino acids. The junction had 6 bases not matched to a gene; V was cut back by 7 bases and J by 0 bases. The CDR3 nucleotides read TGCGCCAGCGGGCGGACAGGTACTAACTATGGCTACACCTTC. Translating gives CASGRTGTNYGYTF.

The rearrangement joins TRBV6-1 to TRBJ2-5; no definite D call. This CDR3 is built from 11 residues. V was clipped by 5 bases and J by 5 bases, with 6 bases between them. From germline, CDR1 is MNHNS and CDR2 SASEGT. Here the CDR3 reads CASSREETQYF. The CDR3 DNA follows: TGTGCCAGCAGTCGCGAGGAGACCCAGTACTTC.

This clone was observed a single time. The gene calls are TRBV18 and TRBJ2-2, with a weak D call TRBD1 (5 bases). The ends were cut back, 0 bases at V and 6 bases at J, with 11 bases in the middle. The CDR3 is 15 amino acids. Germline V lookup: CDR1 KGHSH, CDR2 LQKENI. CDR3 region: CASSPPRQGPGELFF. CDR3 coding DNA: TGTGCCAGCTCACCACCCAGGCAGGGTCCCGGGGAGCTGTTTTTT.

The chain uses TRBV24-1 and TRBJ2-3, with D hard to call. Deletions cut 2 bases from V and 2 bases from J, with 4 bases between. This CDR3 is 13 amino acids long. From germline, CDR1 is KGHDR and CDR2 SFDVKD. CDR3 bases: TGTGCCACCAGTGATTCCGTCACAGATACGCAGTATTTT. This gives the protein CATSDSVTDTQYF.

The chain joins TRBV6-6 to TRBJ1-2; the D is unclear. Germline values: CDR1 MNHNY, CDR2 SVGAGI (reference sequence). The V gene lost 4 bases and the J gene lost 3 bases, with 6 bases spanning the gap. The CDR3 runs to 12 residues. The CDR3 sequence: CASSFRDYGYTF. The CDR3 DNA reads TGTGCCAGCAGTTTTAGAGACTATGGCTACACCTTC.

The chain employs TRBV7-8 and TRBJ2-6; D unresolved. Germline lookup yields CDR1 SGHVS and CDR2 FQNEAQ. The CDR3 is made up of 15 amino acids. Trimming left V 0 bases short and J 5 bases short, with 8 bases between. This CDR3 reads CASSLAETWANVLTF. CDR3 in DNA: TGTGCCAGCAGCTTAGCGGAGACCTGGGCCAACGTCCTGACTTTC.

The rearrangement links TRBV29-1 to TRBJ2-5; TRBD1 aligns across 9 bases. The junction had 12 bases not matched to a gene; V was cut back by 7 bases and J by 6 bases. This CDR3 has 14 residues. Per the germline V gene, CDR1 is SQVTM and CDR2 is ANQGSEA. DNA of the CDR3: TGCAGCGCAGAGCTTCGGACAGGGGCGAAGACCCAGTACTTC. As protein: CSAELRTGAKTQYF.

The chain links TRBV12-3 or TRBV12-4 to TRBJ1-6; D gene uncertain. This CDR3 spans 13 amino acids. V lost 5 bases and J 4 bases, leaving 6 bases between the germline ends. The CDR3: CASSPEYNSPLHF. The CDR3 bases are TGTGCCAGCAGTCCGGAGTATAATTCACCCCTCCACTTT.

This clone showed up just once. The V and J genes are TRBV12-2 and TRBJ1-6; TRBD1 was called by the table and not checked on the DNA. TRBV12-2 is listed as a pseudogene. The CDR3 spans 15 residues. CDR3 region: CASRLGQGLDSPLHF. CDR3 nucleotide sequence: TGTGCAAGTCGCTTAGGACAGGGTTTGGATTCACCCCTCCACTTT.

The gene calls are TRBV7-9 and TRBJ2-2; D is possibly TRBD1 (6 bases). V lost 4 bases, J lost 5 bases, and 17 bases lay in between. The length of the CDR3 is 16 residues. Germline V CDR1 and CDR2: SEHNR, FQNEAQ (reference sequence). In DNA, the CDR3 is TGTGCCAGCAGCTCAACCCTTAGGGGGTGGACCGGGGAGCTGTTTTTT. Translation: CASSSTLRGWTGELFF.

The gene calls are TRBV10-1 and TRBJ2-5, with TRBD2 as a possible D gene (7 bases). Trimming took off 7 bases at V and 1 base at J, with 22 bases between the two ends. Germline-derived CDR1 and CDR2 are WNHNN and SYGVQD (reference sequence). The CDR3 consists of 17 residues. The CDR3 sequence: CASTTLGGGVPQETQYF. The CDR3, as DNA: TGCGCCAGCACAACACTTGGAGGGGGGGTCCCCCAAGAGACCCAGTACTTC.

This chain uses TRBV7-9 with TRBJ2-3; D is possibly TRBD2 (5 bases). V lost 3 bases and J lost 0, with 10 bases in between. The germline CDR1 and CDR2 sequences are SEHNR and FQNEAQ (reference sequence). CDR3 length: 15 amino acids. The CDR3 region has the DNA TGTGCCAGCAGCTTCGGAGGTGGGAGCACAGATACGCAGTATTTT. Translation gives CASSFGGGSTDTQYF.

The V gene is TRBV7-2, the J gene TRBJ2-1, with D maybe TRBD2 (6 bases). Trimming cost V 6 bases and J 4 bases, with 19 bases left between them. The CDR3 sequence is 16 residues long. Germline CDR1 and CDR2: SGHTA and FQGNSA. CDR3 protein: CASSSRYGRGYNEQFF. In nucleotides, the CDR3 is TGTGCCAGCAGTTCCCGGTACGGGAGAGGATACAATGAGCAGTTCTTC.

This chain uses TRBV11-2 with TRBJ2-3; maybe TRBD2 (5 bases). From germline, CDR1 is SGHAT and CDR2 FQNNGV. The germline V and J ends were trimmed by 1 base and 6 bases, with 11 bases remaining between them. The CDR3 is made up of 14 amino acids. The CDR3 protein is CASSLGTYQDTQYF. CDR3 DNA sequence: TGTGCCAGCAGCTTAGGGACTTATCAGGATACGCAGTATTTT.